This T cell receptor beta chain was profiled in a study of tumor and adjacent non-tumor tissue in lung cancer. This CDR3 has 12 residues. Germline loops: CDR1 MNHNS, CDR2 SASEGT. The template was RNA from unsorted bulk tissue. Chemotherapy-naive patients with new lung cancer underwent thoracic surgery in China, August–November 2014. TCRbeta libraries were built with three rounds of nested PCR, modified from ARM-PCR. TCRdb recomputed calls from the multiplex PCR reads with MiXCR, one row per CDR3 protein. The table records 69,000 or so distinct CDR3 sequences, 60% to 75% of them present only once. This clonotype was sampled from a man aged 55 to 70 with non-small cell lung cancer. The chain joins TRBV6-1 to TRBJ2-4; no clear D. The specimen sequenced was lung tumor tissue. The CDR3 loop reads CISSELTDIQYF. The DNA of the CDR3 is TGTATCAGCAGTGAACTTACGGACATTCAGTACTTC.